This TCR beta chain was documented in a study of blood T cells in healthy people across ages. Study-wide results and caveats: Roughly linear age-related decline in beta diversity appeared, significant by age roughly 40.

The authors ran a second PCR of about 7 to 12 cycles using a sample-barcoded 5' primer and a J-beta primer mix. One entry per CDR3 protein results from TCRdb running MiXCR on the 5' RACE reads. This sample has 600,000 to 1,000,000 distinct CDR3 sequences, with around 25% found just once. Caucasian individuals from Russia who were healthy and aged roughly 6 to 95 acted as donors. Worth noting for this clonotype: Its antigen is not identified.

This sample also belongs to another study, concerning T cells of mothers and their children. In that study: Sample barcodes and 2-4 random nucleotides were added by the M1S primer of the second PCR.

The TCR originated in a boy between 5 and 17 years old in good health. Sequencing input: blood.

This CDR3 is CASSLPGSLVGELFF. In DNA form, the CDR3 reads TGCGCCAGCAGCCTACCAGGATCTCTCGTCGGGGAGCTGTTTTTT. V gene TRBV4-1 combines with J gene TRBJ2-2, with D hard to call. Trimming stripped 4 bases from V and 7 bases from J, with 16 bases between. The CDR3 is 15 residues long. The germline V gene encodes CDR1 MGHRA and CDR2 YSYEKL.